This T cell receptor (beta chain) was recorded in a study of OX40 agonist ivuxolimab in advanced cancers. Study-level information: A partial response was reached by three patients: one with hepatocellular carcinoma and two with cutaneous melanoma.

V lost 8 bases, J lost 2 bases, and 14 bases lay in between. The CDR3 runs 14 residues. CDR1 and CDR2 (germline): MNHNS, SASEGT. Profiling relied on immunoSEQ multiplex PCR, and the TCRdb table lists in-frame clones only, not all of them. The table includes 95,000 to 100,000 clones, about 80% detected once. The specimen comprised CD4+ or CD8+ T cells sorted from blood, sampled in a trial of the OX40 agonist ivuxolimab. The clonotype comes from an adult with an advanced solid tumor such as melanoma, head and neck, liver or kidney cancer. The V gene is TRBV6-1, the J gene TRBJ2-3; D is perhaps TRBD2 (7 bases). The CDR3 nucleotides read TGTGCCAGCTTATCGGGGGGCTACACAGATACGCAGTATTTT. As protein: CASLSGGYTDTQYF.